This T cell receptor (beta chain) is drawn from a study of blood T cell repertoires in COVID-19. Turning to the study itself: T cells, B-cell-depleted T cells, or PBMCs provided the cDNA or gDNA that served as material.

The length of the CDR3 is 14 residues. Germline V CDR1 and CDR2: SEHNR, FQNEAQ (reference sequence). V was pared by 4 bases and J by 14 bases, with 12 bases of the junction left unmatched. In the source study's methods: The assay estimated nucleated cells by amplifying reference gene primers. Profiling relied on immunoSEQ multiplex PCR, and the TCRdb table lists in-frame clones only, not all of them. From that table come the V and J calls and clone size; the DNA was used to work out D and trimming. The sample holds roughly 120,000 clones, approximately 85% seen once. This receptor was obtained from a human donor in a cohort sampled during active COVID-19. The material sequenced was peripheral blood. The gene calls are TRBV7-9 and TRBJ1-2; 11 nucleotides line up with TRBD1. This CDR3 reads CASSSPDRGRFFTF. The DNA of the CDR3 is TGTGCCAGCAGCTCCCCGGACAGGGGGCGCTTTTTTACCTTC.